The clone carrying this T cell receptor beta chain was recorded a few times. This entry belongs to a study of T-cell memory formation after mild COVID-19. As for the study in general: Clustering of TCRs was largely donor specific.

The germline V and J ends were trimmed by 0 bases and 7 bases, with 13 bases remaining between them. CDR1 is MNHEY, CDR2 SVGAGI, per germline. The CDR3 runs to 15 residues. UMIs and sample barcodes were carried by the TCR alpha and TCR beta cDNA libraries that 5'RACE produced using constant-segment primers. One entry per CDR3 protein, called by TCRdb with MiXCR from the 5' RACE reads. The sample consists of 200,000 to 250,000 distinct CDR3 sequences, roughly a tenth of them appearing once. The chain links TRBV6-5 to TRBJ1-3; D is possibly TRBD1 (5 bases). The source is a man younger than 35 who had mild COVID-19 (a few samples of this study predate the infection). Cell type and time point are not known. The specimen was PBMCs or a T cell subset sorted from them (not recorded which). Written as DNA, the CDR3 is TGTGCCAGCAGTTACTCGATTGACAGAGATAACACCATATATTTT. It specifies CASSYSIDRDNTIYF.